Presented here are 17 T cell receptor beta chains from one specimen sequenced in a study of long-term antiretroviral therapy in people with HIV. Researchers ran immunoSEQ v3.0 at survey level. Produced via immunoSEQ multiplex PCR; TCRdb's table is partial and in-frame only. The repertoire holds 42,000 or so clones, with roughly nine tenths as singletons. Sequenced here: unsorted PBMCs, sampled 1.2 years after starting antiretroviral therapy. The receptors here all came from a woman aged 50 to 65 with HIV.

The chain joins TRBV5-1 to TRBJ1-2, with D possibly TRBD1 on 5 matching bases. V lost 7 bases, J lost 0 bases, and 19 bases lay in between. Germline V gene data show CDR1 as SGHRS and CDR2 as YFSETQ. The CDR3 has 16 amino acids. The CDR3 spells CASGAREAGTNYGYTF. The CDR3 DNA is TGCGCCAGCGGGGCCCGAGAGGCAGGTACTAACTATGGCTACACCTTC.

This clone was counted only a few times. The chain recombines TRBV6-5 with TRBJ1-2, with a possible D match to TRBD1 (6 bases). V lost 6 bases, J lost 4 bases, and 9 bases lay in between. The CDR3 extends over 12 amino acids. CDR1 and CDR2 from the germline V gene are MNHEY and SVGAGI. Written as DNA, the CDR3 is TGTGCCAGCAGACGACAGGTCTATGGCTACACCTTC. Translating gives CASRRQVYGYTF.

The CDR3 coding sequence is TGCGCCAGCAGCTTAAGGGACGGATACGAGCAGTACTTC. It is translated as CASSLRDGYEQYF. The gene calls are TRBV5-1 and TRBJ2-7; either TRBD1 or TRBD2 may supply D (5 bases each). Per germline, CDR1 SGHRS and CDR2 YFSETQ. CDR3 size: 13 residues. The V gene lost 2 bases and the J gene lost 4 bases, with 10 bases spanning the gap.

The chain couples TRBV2 to TRBJ2-2; D may be TRBD1 (6 bases). Germline V gene sequence: CDR1 SNHLY, CDR2 FYNNEI. Trimming took 7 bases from V and 0 from J, leaving 9 bases between them. The CDR3 loop spans 14 amino acids. The DNA of the CDR3 is TGTGCCAGCAAAACAGGGACGAACACCGGGGAGCTGTTTTTT. It translates to CASKTGTNTGELFF.

This clone is a singleton in its sample. V usage is TRBV5-4 and J usage is TRBJ1-5; D gene ambiguous. The length of the CDR3 is 15 residues. V lost 0 bases and J 0 bases, leaving 7 bases between the germline ends. Germline lookup yields CDR1 SGHNT and CDR2 YYREEE (reference sequence). The CDR3 DNA reads TGTGCCAGCAGCTTGGGGCCGGATAGCAATCAGCCCCAGCATTTT. Protein product: CASSLGPDSNQPQHF.

V usage is TRBV6-6 and J usage is TRBJ2-1, with TRBD2 matching over 13 bases. V gave up 6 bases and J gave up 6 bases; unmatched junction bases: 5. Germline CDR1 and CDR2: MNHNY and SVGAGI (reference sequence). The CDR3 contains 15 residues. The CDR3 loop reads CASSELAGGLNEQFF. In DNA form, the CDR3 reads TGTGCCAGCAGCGAACTAGCGGGGGGGCTCAATGAGCAGTTCTTC.

The chain combines TRBV4-3 with TRBJ2-4, with TRBD2 identical over 8 bases. The J segment lost 0 bases and the V segment lost 0 bases, leaving 10 bases of the junction unmatched. Germline CDR1 is LGHNA and CDR2 is YSLEER. The CDR3 covers 19 residues. The CDR3 protein is CASSQEIAGSKLAKNIQYF. As DNA, the CDR3 is TGCGCCAGCAGCCAAGAAATAGCGGGGAGCAAACTAGCCAAAAACATTCAGTACTTC.

V and J are TRBV6-5 and TRBJ2-7; possibly TRBD1 for D (6 bases). CDR3 length: 15 amino acids. V lost 5 bases and J 0 bases, leaving 14 bases between the germline ends. CDR1 is MNHEY and CDR2 is SVGAGI in the germline V gene. The CDR3 reads CASSPRTEVSYEQYF. In DNA form, the CDR3 reads TGTGCCAGCAGTCCTCGGACAGAAGTCTCCTACGAGCAGTACTTC.

This rearrangement joins TRBV30 to TRBJ1-1, with D tentatively TRBD1 (5 bases). The length of the CDR3 is 13 residues. Trimming shortened V by 4 bases and J by 1 base, and 10 bases separated the two germline ends. The germline gives CDR1 GTSNPN, CDR2 SVGIG (reference sequence). The CDR3 nucleotides are TGTGCCTGGATCGGGGGACGGAACACTGAAGCTTTCTTT. This translates into CAWIGGRNTEAFF.

This clone was seen more than once but under ten times. The chain's CDR3 is CAWSLQGNQPQHF. In DNA, the CDR3 is TGTGCCTGGAGTTTACAGGGAAATCAGCCCCAGCATTTT. The chain joins TRBV30 to TRBJ1-5, with a weak D call TRBD1 (6 bases). Trimming left V 2 bases short and J 4 bases short, with 9 bases between. There are 13 residues in the CDR3. The germline V gene encodes CDR1 GTSNPN and CDR2 SVGIG (reference sequence).

The CDR3 loop reads CAISKDRLMNTEAFF. CDR3 DNA sequence: TGTGCCATCAGTAAGGACAGGCTGATGAACACTGAAGCTTTCTTT. J is TRBJ1-1 and V is TRBV10-3; 7 nucleotides match TRBD1. There are 15 residues in the CDR3. The V and J ends lost 5 bases and 0 bases, in that order; junction bases with no gene match: 6. The germline V gene has CDR1 ENHRY and CDR2 SYGVKD.

V and J are TRBV7-3 and TRBJ1-5; TRBD1 matches 8 bases. V lost 3 bases to trimming and J lost 4 bases; unmatched junction nucleotides: 11. CDR1 is SGHTA and CDR2 is FQGTGA in the germline V gene. The CDR3 runs to 17 residues. The CDR3 DNA sequence: TGTGCCAGCAGCTTTTACGGCAGGGGGCTATGTAATCAGCCCCAGCATTTT. Its protein product is CASSFYGRGLCNQPQHF.

The rearrangement links TRBV7-9 to TRBJ1-1; no definite D call. Germline lookup yields CDR1 SEHNR and CDR2 FQNEAQ (reference sequence). The CDR3 loop spans 15 amino acids. V was pared by 1 base and J by 0 bases, with 9 bases between. The DNA for the CDR3 is TGTGCCAGCAGCTTAGGTGGACGGTTGAACACTGAAGCTTTCTTT. It translates to CASSLGGRLNTEAFF. Full variable domain (rest looked up from reference TRBV7-9 and TRBJ1-1): DTGVSQNPRHKITKRGQNVTFRCDPISEHNRLYWYRQTLGQGPEFLTYFQNEAQLEKSRLLSDRFSAERPKGSFSTLEIQRTEQGDSAMYLCASSLGGRLNTEAFFGQGTRLTVV.

For the CDR3, the DNA is TGTGCCAGCAGCTTCGGGACCGAGGGCCAGTACTTC. Translated, it gives CASSFGTEGQYF. The J gene is TRBJ2-7, the V gene TRBV7-9, with D perhaps matching TRBD1 or TRBD2 (5 bases each). Germline V gives CDR1 SEHNR, CDR2 FQNEAQ (reference sequence). This CDR3 is 12 amino acids long. Between the trimmed V and J ends, which lost 3 bases and 10 bases, there was a span of 13 bases.

The chain links TRBV19 to TRBJ1-1, with unresolved D. Germline values: CDR1 LNHDA, CDR2 SQIVND (reference sequence). V was cut by 7 bases and J by 4 bases, with 16 bases left in between. The CDR3 spans 14 residues. The CDR3 nucleotides are TGTGCCAGTATAAGAACTCGGGGTTTCACTGAAGCTTTCTTT. This gives the protein CASIRTRGFTEAFF.

A word on this clone: Germline is not matched at one junction end, which may reflect a read error. The rearrangement uses TRBV6-5 and TRBJ2-7, with D hard to call. The length of the CDR3 is 13 residues. The germline gives CDR1 MNHEY, CDR2 SVGAGI. The CDR3 sequence is CASRKRTGNQLLF. The CDR3 nucleotides are TGTGCCAGCAGAAAAAGGACGGGTAATCAGCTCCTTTTC.

The chain employs TRBV14 and TRBJ2-2; D gene unclear. There are 15 residues in the CDR3. Trimming stripped 4 bases from V and 5 bases from J, with 14 bases between. CDR1 and CDR2 from the germline V gene are SGHDN and FVKESK. CDR3 bases: TGTGCCAGCAGCCGCCCGACTTTTGGTACCGGGGAGCTGTTTTTT. It encodes CASSRPTFGTGELFF.